This TCR beta chain stems from a study of shared T cell receptors in the human thymus. Assay: immunoSEQ multiplex PCR; the TCRdb copy retains only in-frame clones and omits some. Here the sample spans about 660,000 clones, 70% to 90% being singletons. The V and J ends lost 1 base and 5 bases, in that order; junction bases with no gene match: 3. This CDR3 contains 14 residues. Germline CDR1 and CDR2: SGHDN and FVKESK. This clone was counted between two and nine times. These records were also assigned to another study, of human thymus T cells.

The chain carries TRBV14 and TRBJ1-2; 8 bases align to TRBD1. Source material: thymocytes. This sequence originates from a boy under three years old with a congenital heart defect. In DNA, the CDR3 is TGTGCCAGCAGCCAAGTGGACAGGGAATATGGCTACACCTTC. This encodes CASSQVDREYGYTF.